This is a list of T cell receptor beta chains from one sample in a study of T cells in Graves' hyperthyroidism and ophthalmopathy. TCRdb re-derived calls from the multiplex PCR reads in MiXCR, one entry per CDR3 protein. Altogether 560,000 or so distinct CDR3 sequences are present, 20% being singletons, with the ten largest covering less than 55%. The source material was blood. These TCRs come from a man aged 40-55 years with Graves' ophthalmopathy. Each CDR3 is given with its conserved first and last residue. A D gene is named only where the DNA matches it firmly. The size field is filled for only some rows; it gives once, few, many or a size class.

J gene	D gene	V gene	clone size	CDR3 protein	CDR3 DNA
TRBJ1-1	.	TRBV30	many	CAILLFPDLNTEAFF	TGTGCCATCTTACTTTTCCCGGATTTGAACACTGAAGCTTTCTTT
TRBJ2-7	TRBD2	TRBV20-1	.	CSASGTSGVYEQYF	TGCAGTGCTAGTGGGACTAGCGGGGTCTACGAGCAGTACTTC
TRBJ2-1	TRBD2	TRBV7-2	.	CASSWTSANEQFF	TGTGCCAGCAGCTGGACTAGCGCTAATGAGCAGTTCTTC
TRBJ2-1	TRBD1	TRBV7-9	few	CASSFGQGYYNEQFF	TGTGCCAGCAGCTTTGGACAGGGATATTACAATGAGCAGTTCTTC
TRBJ2-2	.	TRBV7-8	few	CASSFGGRPPGELFF	TGTGCCAGCAGCTTTGGAGGGAGGCCCCCCGGGGAGCTGTTTTTT
TRBJ2-5	.	TRBV5-1	few	CASSLETGSGQETQYF	TGCGCCAGCAGCTTGGAGACGGGCAGCGGCCAAGAGACCCAGTACTTC
TRBJ2-1	TRBD2	TRBV3-1	few	CASRGDGTSGGPNNEQFF	TGTGCCAGCCGGGGTGACGGGACTAGCGGGGGACCAAACAATGAGCAGTTCTTC
TRBJ2-2	.	TRBV28	few	CATLGGTNTGELFF	TGTGCCACCCTTGGGGGTACGAACACCGGGGAGCTGTTTTTT
TRBJ2-1	.	TRBV10-3	many	CAINSKQGWDEQFF	TGTGCCATCAACAGTAAGCAGGGGTGGGATGAGCAGTTCTTC
TRBJ2-7	.	TRBV18	many	CASSPAVGGEQYF	TGTGCCAGCTCACCGGCCGTGGGTGGAGAGCAGTACTTC
TRBJ1-2	TRBD1	TRBV7-9	many	CASSPGQGGYGYTF	TGTGCCAGCAGCCCCGGACAGGGAGGGTATGGCTACACCTTC
TRBJ2-5	.	TRBV7-9	.	CASSLTTEETQYF	TGTGCCAGCAGCCTCACGACAGAAGAGACCCAGTACTTC
TRBJ1-2	.	TRBV12-3/TRBV12-4	few	CASSGQLYNYGYTF	TGTGCCAGCAGCGGACAGCTCTATAACTATGGCTACACCTTC
TRBJ2-7	.	TRBV11-2	.	CASTLQSDEQYF	TGTGCCAGCACCCTGCAATCGGACGAGCAGTACTTC
TRBJ2-1	TRBD2	TRBV18	few	CASSPPIAGGSRSNEQFF	TGTGCCAGCTCACCCCCAATAGCGGGAGGTTCGAGAAGCAATGAGCAGTTCTTC
TRBJ2-1	.	TRBV28	many	CASSFDPGLGYNEQFF	TGTGCCAGCAGTTTCGATCCGGGACTCGGGTACAATGAGCAGTTCTTC
TRBJ2-1	TRBD2	TRBV11-2	few	CASRPMGTSGRGHEQFF	TGTGCCAGCAGACCCATGGGGACTAGCGGGAGAGGGCATGAGCAGTTCTTC
TRBJ2-3	.	TRBV28	many	CASSSLGLRVVTDTQYF	TGTGCCAGCAGTTCCCTGGGCCTCCGGGTAGTCACAGATACGCAGTATTTT
TRBJ1-1	.	TRBV7-2	.	CASRREGVGNTEAFF	TGTGCCAGCAGGAGAGAAGGCGTGGGGAACACTGAAGCTTTCTTT
TRBJ1-2	TRBD1	TRBV5-4	.	CASRGDRGHGYTF	TGTGCCAGCAGGGGGGACAGGGGCCATGGCTACACCTTC
TRBJ2-3	TRBD1	TRBV7-3	many	CASSPLTGSGTDTQYF	TGTGCCAGCAGTCCCCTGACAGGGTCGGGCACAGATACGCAGTATTTT
TRBJ2-7	TRBD1	TRBV27	once	CASQDRGRYEQYF	TGTGCCAGCCAGGACAGGGGCCGCTACGAGCAGTACTTC
TRBJ2-5	.	TRBV20-1	.	CSAVSLDRYQETQYF	TGCAGTGCTGTCTCACTTGACAGGTACCAAGAGACCCAGTACTTC
TRBJ2-1	TRBD2	TRBV2	many	CASARVSGGPYNEQFF	TGTGCCAGCGCTAGGGTTAGCGGGGGCCCCTACAATGAGCAGTTCTTC